The 30 T cell receptor beta chains listed next were all sequenced from one sample in a study of regulatory T cells in long-lasting Graves disease. Sequencing libraries for TCR beta were prepared with iRepertoire HTBI primers and Arm-PCR of CDR3 regions. MiXCR, run by TCRdb on the multiplex PCR reads, gives a single entry per CDR3 protein. Seen here are roughly 400,000 distinct CDR3 sequences, about a fifth observed once, and the top ten hold less than 25%. As to time point: persistent/refractory GD, antithyroid drugs over 5 years with positive TRAb. The TCR library was made from RNA that had been extracted from PBMCs in TRIzol. The sequences come from peripheral blood mononuclear cells (PBMCs), collected when the disease was refractory, from a patient treated with antithyroid drugs. The receptors here all came from a female donor with Graves disease.

This clonotype has only a few counts. The J gene is TRBJ2-2, the V gene TRBV7-9, with D perhaps matching TRBD1 or TRBD2 (5 bases each). Trimming shortened V by 7 bases and J by 4 bases, and 16 bases separated the two germline ends. The CDR3 is 15 amino acids. Germline CDR1 reads SEHNR; CDR2 reads FQNEAQ (reference sequence). CDR3 nucleotides: TGTGCCAGCAACCCGGGGCCAGAGTCCACCGGGGAGCTGTTTTTT. Residues: CASNPGPESTGELFF.

This clonotype was detected ten times or more. The V and J genes are TRBV20-1 and TRBJ2-7; TRBD2 might be the D (5 bases). The V end was cut by 0 bases, the J end by 0 bases, with 12 bases between. Germline V gene data show CDR1 as DFQATT and CDR2 as SNEGSKA (reference sequence). CDR3 length: 15 residues. CDR3 sequence (DNA): TGCAGTGCTAGAGATGAGGGCCTCAGCTCCTACGAGCAGTACTTC. This encodes CSARDEGLSSYEQYF.

Note on this clonotype: This sequence may be a read error, since a much larger clone differs from it by one base. This rearrangement joins TRBV12-3 or TRBV12-4 to TRBJ2-2; D is unclear. This CDR3 has 12 amino acids. Deletions cut 5 bases from V and 8 bases from J, with 9 bases between. CDR3 loop: CASSPARGELFF. CDR3 in DNA: TGTGCCAGCAGTCCCGCCCGGGGGGAGCTGTTTTTT.

This clonotype was seen ten or more times. J is TRBJ1-2 and V is TRBV12-3 or TRBV12-4; D gene unclear. The germline V and J ends were trimmed by 6 bases and 4 bases, with 18 bases remaining between them. The CDR3 totals 15 residues. The CDR3 DNA sequence: TGTGCCAGCAGCAACCTGACACTCTTTGGCTATGGCTACACCTTC. Residues: CASSNLTLFGYGYTF.

This clonotype has a count of ten or more. The gene calls are TRBV3-1 and TRBJ1-4, with D maybe TRBD1 (5 bases). The V gene's germline CDR1 is LGHDT and CDR2 YNNKEL (reference sequence). The germline V and J ends were trimmed by 4 bases and 0 bases, with 12 bases remaining between them. CDR3 size: 16 residues. For the CDR3, the DNA is TGTGCCAGCAGCCCCCGGACATATGCAACTAATGAAAAACTGTTTTTT. As protein: CASSPRTYATNEKLFF.

At least ten counts were recorded for this clonotype. The genes are TRBV29-1 and TRBJ2-7, with TRBD2 identical over 7 bases. Trimming took 5 bases from V and 0 from J; bases not matched to a gene: 10. Germline CDR1 SQVTM, CDR2 ANQGSEA. The CDR3 extends over 15 amino acids. CDR3 coding DNA: TGCAGCGTTTTGGGCGGGAGCCAACCCTCCTACGAGCAGTACTTC. As protein: CSVLGGSQPSYEQYF.

V is TRBV5-1 and J is TRBJ2-1, with a possible D match to TRBD2 (6 bases). V lost 3 bases to trimming and J lost 0 bases, with 10 bases between them. The CDR3 runs 15 residues. Germline lookup yields CDR1 SGHRS and CDR2 YFSETQ. The CDR3 region is CASSYDSGSYNEQFF. DNA of the CDR3: TGCGCCAGCAGCTACGATAGCGGCTCCTACAATGAGCAGTTCTTC.

There are a few counts of this clonotype. The J gene is TRBJ2-7, the V gene TRBV3-1, with D tentatively TRBD1 (6 bases). Trimming stripped 1 base from V and 6 bases from J, with 13 bases between. This CDR3 has 14 amino acids. Germline CDR1 reads LGHDT; CDR2 reads YNNKEL (reference sequence). The CDR3 DNA is TGTGCCAGCAGCCAAGGAGGAAGAGGGGGCGAGCAGTACTTC. It yields the protein CASSQGGRGGEQYF.

This clonotype was seen ten or more times. The chain uses TRBV12-3 or TRBV12-4 and TRBJ1-3; D unclear. V gave up 4 bases and J gave up 0 bases, with 4 bases separating them. The CDR3 is made up of 13 amino acids. The CDR3 DNA is TGTGCCAGCAGTTCCGTCTCTGGAAACACCATATATTTT. Amino acids: CASSSVSGNTIYF.

The chain combines TRBV28 with TRBJ2-1; the match to TRBD2 covers 10 bases. The J segment lost 12 bases and the V segment lost 6 bases, leaving 2 bases of the junction unmatched. This CDR3 region has 11 residues. Germline CDR1 MDHEN, CDR2 SYDVKM. CDR3 loop: CASSRTSGQFF. The CDR3, as DNA: TGTGCCAGCAGCCGGACTAGCGGGCAGTTCTTC.

This clonotype has a count of ten or more. CDR3 residues: CASSFRTGGTEAFF. For the CDR3, the DNA is TGTGCCAGCAGCTTCCGGACAGGGGGGACTGAAGCTTTCTTT. This rearrangement joins TRBV7-2 to TRBJ1-1; 10 bases fit TRBD1. J gave up 5 bases and V 3 bases, and 3 bases lay outside the gene matches. Germline V gives CDR1 SGHTA, CDR2 FQGNSA. The CDR3 totals 14 residues.

This clonotype was detected ten times or more. The chain has TRBV28 and TRBJ2-7; a possible D gene is TRBD2 (6 bases). Germline V lookup: CDR1 MDHEN, CDR2 SYDVKM. The CDR3 is 11 amino acids. The V gene lost 7 bases and the J gene lost 5 bases, with 9 bases spanning the gap. CDR3 sequence (DNA): TGTGCCAGCAAGACTAGAAACGAGCAGTACTTC. Residues: CASKTRNEQYF.

This clonotype showed up many times. This chain links TRBV20-1 with TRBJ2-5; D could derive from TRBD1 or TRBD2 (5 bases each). Germline V gene lookup returns CDR1 DFQATT and CDR2 SNEGSKA (reference sequence). CDR3 length: 11 amino acids. CDR3 residues: CSGTPQETQYF. CDR3 in DNA: TGCAGCGGGACGCCACAAGAGACCCAGTACTTC.

The CDR3 loop is CASTVQGAGGTEAFF. CDR3 sequence (DNA): TGTGCCAGCACGGTACAGGGGGCAGGAGGAACTGAAGCTTTCTTT. The chain combines TRBV7-9 with TRBJ1-1; 9 bases are shared with TRBD1. V gave up 7 bases and J gave up 5 bases; unmatched junction bases: 11. CDR1 and CDR2 from the germline V gene are SEHNR and FQNEAQ (reference sequence). The CDR3 consists of 15 residues.

This chain links TRBV20-1 with TRBJ2-2, with no clear D. V gave up 5 bases and J gave up 4 bases, with 14 bases separating them. The CDR3 has 14 amino acids. CDR1 and CDR2 (germline): DFQATT, SNEGSKA (reference sequence). CDR3 DNA sequence: TGCAGTGCTCTAGACTCGTGGGTCACCGGGGAGCTGTTTTTT. As protein: CSALDSWVTGELFF.

This clonotype was recorded once. One base away lies a much larger clone, so this may be a sequencing read error. The chain has TRBV12-3 or TRBV12-4 and TRBJ2-7; 8 bases fit TRBD2. The ends lost 5 bases at V and 4 bases at J; junction bases unmatched: 16. This CDR3 comprises 17 residues. CDR3 amino acids: CASSGGGGSGNPYEQYF. The CDR3 nucleotides read TGTGCCAGCAGTGGGGGCGGAGGTAGCGGGAACCCATACGAGCAGTACTTC.

This clonotype was counted a few times. This sequence joins TRBV4-1 and TRBJ2-2; the D gene is possibly TRBD1 (6 bases). The CDR3 is made up of 17 amino acids. With 4 bases removed from V and 0 bases from J, the gap between germline ends came to 15 bases. Germline CDR1 and CDR2: MGHRA and YSYEKL. The CDR3 loop is CASSLRAGTPNTGELFF. The DNA of the CDR3 is TGCGCCAGCAGCCTCCGGGCCGGGACACCGAACACCGGGGAGCTGTTTTTT.

Concerning this clonotype: One base away lies a much larger clone, so this may be a sequencing read error. The chain couples TRBV28 to TRBJ1-2, with a possible D match to TRBD1 (5 bases). In germline, CDR1 is MDHEN, CDR2 SYDVKM. V was pared by 6 bases and J by 8 bases, with 16 bases between. The CDR3 runs to 13 residues. The CDR3 DNA follows: TGTGCCAGCAGCCAGGGACGGGCGAGAGGCTACACCTTC. This translates into CASSQGRARGYTF.

This clonotype was detected many times. V gene TRBV12-3 or TRBV12-4 combines with J gene TRBJ2-5; TRBD1 might be the D (5 bases). The CDR3 spans 16 residues. V lost 3 bases, J lost 1 base, and 15 bases lay in between. The CDR3 DNA reads TGTGCCAGCAGTTTCGGATCTTCAGGGTTCCAAGAGACCCAGTACTTC. Translation gives CASSFGSSGFQETQYF.

The chain couples TRBV7-9 to TRBJ2-1, with 15 bases identical to TRBD2. This CDR3 is built from 19 residues. Per germline, CDR1 SEHNR and CDR2 FQNEAQ (reference sequence). The trim removed 3 bases at V and 2 bases at J, leaving 8 bases unmatched. CDR3: CASSFGLAGGSITYNEQFF. DNA of the CDR3: TGTGCCAGCAGCTTCGGACTAGCGGGAGGGTCGATAACCTACAATGAGCAGTTCTTC. Based on the CDR3 plus reference TRBV7-9 and TRBJ2-1, the full variable domain is DTGVSQNPRHKITKRGQNVTFRCDPISEHNRLYWYRQTLGQGPEFLTYFQNEAQLEKSRLLSDRFSAERPKGSFSTLEIQRTEQGDSAMYLCASSFGLAGGSITYNEQFFGPGTRLTVL.

V gene TRBV5-6 combines with J gene TRBJ2-7, with 9 bases fitting TRBD1. Germline V CDR1 and CDR2: SGHDT, YYEEEE. This CDR3 has 15 residues. V was pared by 2 bases and J by 2 bases, with 5 bases of the junction left unmatched. CDR3 loop: CASSFLGQGTYEQYF. The CDR3 bases are TGTGCCAGCAGCTTTCTGGGACAGGGAACCTACGAGCAGTACTTC.

This clonotype was found a few times. The V gene is TRBV20-1, the J gene TRBJ1-6, with 10 bases that match TRBD1. The germline gives CDR1 DFQATT, CDR2 SNEGSKA (reference sequence). V was pared by 6 bases and J by 5 bases, with 7 bases of the junction left unmatched. The CDR3 has 15 amino acids. CDR3 bases: TGCAGTGCCTCCGGGACAGGGGCAGATAATTCACCCCTCCACTTT. Protein product: CSASGTGADNSPLHF.

This clonotype was picked up many times. The rearrangement uses TRBV6-1 and TRBJ1-1; 9 positions match TRBD1. Germline V gives CDR1 MNHNS, CDR2 SASEGT. V was pared by 7 bases and J by 6 bases, with 12 bases of the junction left unmatched. The CDR3 totals 15 residues. CDR3 in amino acids: CASIKQGATSAEAFF. CDR3 nucleotides: TGTGCCAGCATCAAACAGGGGGCCACCTCCGCTGAAGCTTTCTTT.

The V gene is TRBV6-4, the J gene TRBJ1-1; D is uncertain. The CDR3 sequence is 17 residues long. V lost 2 bases, J lost 3 bases, and 19 bases lay in between. CDR1 and CDR2 from the germline V gene are MRHNA and SNTAGT. CDR3 protein: CASSDGSGVQLDTEAFF. The CDR3 DNA follows: TGTGCCAGCAGTGACGGCTCCGGGGTCCAGTTGGACACTGAAGCTTTCTTT.

This clonotype was counted between two and nine times. The V gene is TRBV15, the J gene TRBJ1-1; weak D call: TRBD1 (5 bases). Germline V gene lookup returns CDR1 LNHNV and CDR2 YYDKDF (reference sequence). This CDR3 is built from 16 residues. Trimming pared 0 bases from V and 0 bases from J, leaving 11 bases between. DNA of the CDR3: TGTGCCACCAGCAGAGATCACCTCAGGGTGAACACTGAAGCTTTCTTT. It specifies CATSRDHLRVNTEAFF.

Many counts were recorded for this clonotype. The CDR3: CASSYSPMNTEAFF. CDR3 DNA sequence: TGTGCCAGCAGTTACAGCCCTATGAACACTGAAGCTTTCTTT. The J gene is TRBJ1-1, the V gene TRBV6-2 or TRBV6-3; no firm D call. The V gene lost 2 bases and the J gene lost 0 bases, with 7 bases spanning the gap. CDR1 and CDR2 from the germline V gene are MNHEY and SVGEGT. The CDR3 consists of 14 residues.

The V gene is TRBV19, the J gene TRBJ1-5, with D hard to call. There are 13 residues in the CDR3. Germline lookup yields CDR1 LNHDA and CDR2 SQIVND (reference sequence). Trimming took off 1 base at V and 7 bases at J, with 8 bases between the two ends. For the CDR3, the DNA is TGTGCCAGTAGTATAGGTCGGTGGCAGCCCCAGCATTTT. It is translated as CASSIGRWQPQHF.

This clonotype was recorded many times. The chain links TRBV27 to TRBJ2-5, with D perhaps being TRBD1 or TRBD2 (5 bases each). In germline, CDR1 is MNHEY, CDR2 SMNVEV (reference sequence). The CDR3 is 16 residues long. V lost 5 bases and J lost 0, with 16 bases in between. The CDR3 protein is CASSITGTRYQETQYF. The DNA of the CDR3 is TGTGCCAGCAGTATTACCGGGACGAGGTACCAAGAGACCCAGTACTTC.

In its sample, this clonotype was seen many times. This chain links TRBV20-1 with TRBJ1-6; no clear D gene. Per germline, CDR1 DFQATT and CDR2 SNEGSKA (reference sequence). Trimming shortened V by 3 bases and J by 0 bases, and 12 bases separated the two germline ends. The CDR3 sequence is 16 residues long. CDR3 DNA: TGCAGTGCTAGGGGCGGCTTGAGCTCCTATAATTCACCCCTCCACTTT. Translating gives CSARGGLSSYNSPLHF.

This clonotype turned up a few times. The chain combines TRBV6-1 with TRBJ1-2; tentatively, D is TRBD1 (6 bases). CDR1 and CDR2 from the germline V gene are MNHNS and SASEGT. Trimming stripped 9 bases from V and 3 bases from J, with 17 bases between. This CDR3 is 14 amino acids long. The CDR3 protein is CASARGHEDYGYTF. The CDR3, as DNA: TGTGCCAGTGCCCGGGGACATGAAGACTATGGCTACACCTTC.